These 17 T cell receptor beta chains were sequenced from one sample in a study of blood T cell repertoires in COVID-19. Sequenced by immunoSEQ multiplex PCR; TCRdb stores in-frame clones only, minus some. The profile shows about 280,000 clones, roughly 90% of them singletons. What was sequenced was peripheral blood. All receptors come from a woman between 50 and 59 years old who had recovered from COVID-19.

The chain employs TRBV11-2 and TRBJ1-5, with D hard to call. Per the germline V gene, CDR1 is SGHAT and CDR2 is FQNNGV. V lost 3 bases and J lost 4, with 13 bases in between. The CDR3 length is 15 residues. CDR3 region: CASSFGIRGNQPQHF. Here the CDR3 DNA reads TGTGCCAGCAGCTTTGGCATACGAGGAAATCAGCCCCAGCATTTT.

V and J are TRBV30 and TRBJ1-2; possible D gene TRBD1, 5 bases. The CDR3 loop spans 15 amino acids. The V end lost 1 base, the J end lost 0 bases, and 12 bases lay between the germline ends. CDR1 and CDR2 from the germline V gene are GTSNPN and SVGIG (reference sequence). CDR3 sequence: CAWSAPATANYGYTF. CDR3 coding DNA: TGTGCCTGGAGTGCCCCCGCGACAGCTAACTATGGCTACACCTTC.

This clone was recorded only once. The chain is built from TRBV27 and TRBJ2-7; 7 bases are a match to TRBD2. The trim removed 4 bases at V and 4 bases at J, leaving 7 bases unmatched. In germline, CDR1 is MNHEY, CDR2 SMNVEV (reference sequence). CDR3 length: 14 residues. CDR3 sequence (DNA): TGTGCCAGCAGTTCAGACCCCGGGGGGTACGAGCAGTACTTC. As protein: CASSSDPGGYEQYF.

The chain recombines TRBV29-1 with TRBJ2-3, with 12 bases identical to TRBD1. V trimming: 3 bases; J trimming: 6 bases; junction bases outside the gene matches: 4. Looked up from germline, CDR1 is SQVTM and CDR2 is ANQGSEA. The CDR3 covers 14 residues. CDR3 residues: CSVDGDRGQDTQYF. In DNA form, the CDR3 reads TGCAGCGTTGACGGGGACAGGGGGCAGGATACGCAGTATTTT.

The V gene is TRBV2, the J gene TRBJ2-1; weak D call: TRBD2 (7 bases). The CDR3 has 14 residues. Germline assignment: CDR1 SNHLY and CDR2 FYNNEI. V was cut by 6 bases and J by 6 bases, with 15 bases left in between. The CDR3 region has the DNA TGTGCCAGCAGGGCCTGGGGGGGCCGCAATGAGCAGTTCTTC. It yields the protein CASRAWGGRNEQFF.

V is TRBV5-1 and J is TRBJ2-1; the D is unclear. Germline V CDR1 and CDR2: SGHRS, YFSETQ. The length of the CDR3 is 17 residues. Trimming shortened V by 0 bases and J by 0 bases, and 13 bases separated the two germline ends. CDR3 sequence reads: CASSLVSSATSYNEQFF. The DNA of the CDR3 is TGCGCCAGCAGCTTGGTCTCCAGCGCTACCTCCTACAATGAGCAGTTCTTC.

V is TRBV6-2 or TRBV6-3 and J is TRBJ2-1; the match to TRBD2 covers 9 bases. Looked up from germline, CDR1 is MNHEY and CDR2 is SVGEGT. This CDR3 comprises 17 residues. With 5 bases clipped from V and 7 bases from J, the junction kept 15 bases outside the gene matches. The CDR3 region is CASSPPRAGGVKNEQFF. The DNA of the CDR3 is TGTGCCAGCAGTCCCCCTCGAGCGGGGGGCGTTAAGAATGAGCAGTTCTTC.

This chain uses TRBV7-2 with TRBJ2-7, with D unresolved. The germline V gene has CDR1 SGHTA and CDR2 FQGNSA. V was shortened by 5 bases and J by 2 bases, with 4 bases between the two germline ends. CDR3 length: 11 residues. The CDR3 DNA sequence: TGTGCCAGCAGCATTACCTACGAGCAGTACTTC. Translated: CASSITYEQYF.

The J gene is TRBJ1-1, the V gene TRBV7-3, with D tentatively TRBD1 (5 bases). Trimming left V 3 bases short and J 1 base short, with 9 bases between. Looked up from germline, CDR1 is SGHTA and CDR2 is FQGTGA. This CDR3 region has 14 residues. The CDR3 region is CASSLNGQNTEAFF. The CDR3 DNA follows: TGTGCCAGCAGCTTGAACGGACAGAACACTGAAGCTTTCTTT.

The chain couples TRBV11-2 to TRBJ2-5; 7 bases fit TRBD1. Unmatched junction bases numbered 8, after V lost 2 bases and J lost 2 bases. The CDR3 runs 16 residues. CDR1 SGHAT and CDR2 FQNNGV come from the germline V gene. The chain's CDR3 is CASSLREPGGQETQYF. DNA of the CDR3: TGTGCCAGCAGCTTAAGGGAGCCAGGGGGACAAGAGACCCAGTACTTC.

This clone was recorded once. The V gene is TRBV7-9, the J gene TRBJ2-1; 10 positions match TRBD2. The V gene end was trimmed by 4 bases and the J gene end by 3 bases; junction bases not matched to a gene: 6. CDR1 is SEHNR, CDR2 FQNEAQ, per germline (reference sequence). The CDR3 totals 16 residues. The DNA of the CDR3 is TGTGCCAGCAGCTCTCCGGGACTAGCGAGCTACAATGAGCAGTTCTTC. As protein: CASSSPGLASYNEQFF.

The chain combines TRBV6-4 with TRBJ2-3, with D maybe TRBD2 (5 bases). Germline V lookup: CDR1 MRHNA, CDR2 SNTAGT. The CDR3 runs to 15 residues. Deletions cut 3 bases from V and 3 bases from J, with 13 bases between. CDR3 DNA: TGTGCCAGCAGTGAGGCGGGTTACCCAACAGATACGCAGTATTTT. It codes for CASSEAGYPTDTQYF.

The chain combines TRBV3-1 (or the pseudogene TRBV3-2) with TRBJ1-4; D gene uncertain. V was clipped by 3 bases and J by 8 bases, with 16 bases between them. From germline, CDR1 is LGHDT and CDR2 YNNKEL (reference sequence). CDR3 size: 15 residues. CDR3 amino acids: CASSQTRTGSEKLFF. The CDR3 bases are TGTGCCAGCAGCCAGACCCGTACCGGGTCCGAAAAACTGTTTTTT.

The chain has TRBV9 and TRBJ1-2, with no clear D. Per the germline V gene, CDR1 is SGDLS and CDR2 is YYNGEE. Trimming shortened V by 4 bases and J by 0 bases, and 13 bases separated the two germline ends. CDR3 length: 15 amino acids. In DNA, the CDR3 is TGTGCCAGCAGCCAGGCGTCGGTACCTAACTATGGCTACACCTTC. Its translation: CASSQASVPNYGYTF.

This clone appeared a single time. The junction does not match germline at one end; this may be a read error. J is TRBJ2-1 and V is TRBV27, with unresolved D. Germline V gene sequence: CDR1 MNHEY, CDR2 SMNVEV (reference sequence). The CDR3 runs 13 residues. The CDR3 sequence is CASSWYSNNEQFF. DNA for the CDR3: TGTGCCAGCAGTTGGTACTCCAACAATGAGCAGTTCTTC.

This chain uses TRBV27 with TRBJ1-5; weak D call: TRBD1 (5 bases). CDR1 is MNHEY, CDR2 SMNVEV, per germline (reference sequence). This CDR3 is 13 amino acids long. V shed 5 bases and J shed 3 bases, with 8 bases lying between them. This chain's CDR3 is CASSGGDNQPQHF. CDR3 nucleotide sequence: TGTGCCAGCAGTGGGGGGGACAATCAGCCCCAGCATTTT.

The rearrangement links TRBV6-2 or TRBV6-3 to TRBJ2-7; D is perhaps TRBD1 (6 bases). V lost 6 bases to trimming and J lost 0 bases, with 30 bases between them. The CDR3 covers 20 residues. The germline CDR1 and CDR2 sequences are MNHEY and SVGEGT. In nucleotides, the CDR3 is TGTGCCAGCAGCCTTATTCCCTATCCGGTTGCCATCAGGGGCTCCTACGAGCAGTACTTC. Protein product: CASSLIPYPVAIRGSYEQYF.